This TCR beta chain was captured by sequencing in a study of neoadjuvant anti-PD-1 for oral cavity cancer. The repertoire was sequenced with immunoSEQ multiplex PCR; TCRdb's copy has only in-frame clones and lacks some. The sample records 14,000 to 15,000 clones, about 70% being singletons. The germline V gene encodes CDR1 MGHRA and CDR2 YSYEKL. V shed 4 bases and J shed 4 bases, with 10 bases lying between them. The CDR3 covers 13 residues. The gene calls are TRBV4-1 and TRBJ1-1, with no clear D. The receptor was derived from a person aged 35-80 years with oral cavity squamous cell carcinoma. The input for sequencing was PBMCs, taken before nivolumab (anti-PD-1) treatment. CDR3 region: CASSLAVGTEAFF. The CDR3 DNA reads TGCGCCAGCAGCCTAGCGGTCGGCACTGAAGCTTTCTTT.